This T cell receptor (beta chain) was obtained from a study of persistence of HIV-infected CD4 T cells. Overlapping HIV-1 Gag 15-mer peptides at 0.85 to 1 ug per peptide per mL were used. Sorting of responding CD4+ T cells relied on upregulated CD40 ligand together with CD69. This clone was detected a few times. Its target is unknown. Sequencing used immunoSEQ version 4 in survey mode. Here immunoSEQ multiplex PCR was the method, and the copy in TCRdb shows in-frame clones only, minus some. This sample has under 40,000 clones, with 60% to 75% found just once. The TCR comes from an adult man with HIV who was CMV-seropositive. The specimen was CD4+ T cells sorted from PBMCs after approximately 19-hour stimulation, collected from a patient who received antiretroviral therapy.

The chain's CDR3 is CASSLGHVTGELFF. The DNA for the CDR3 is TGTGCCAGCAGCCTGGGACACGTCACCGGGGAGCTGTTTTTT. The rearrangement uses TRBV6-6 and TRBJ2-2, with D tentatively TRBD1 (6 bases). The CDR3 has 14 amino acids. Trimming took 6 bases from V and 4 from J, leaving 12 bases between them. Germline CDR1 is MNHNY and CDR2 is SVGAGI (reference sequence).